This T cell receptor beta chain was recorded in a study of blood T cell repertoires in COVID-19. TCRdb's copy holds only in-frame clones and misses some; the assay was immunoSEQ multiplex PCR. The sample consists of roughly 400,000 clones, 90% of them appearing once. Germline CDR1 is MNHEY and CDR2 is SMNVEV (reference sequence). This CDR3 spans 15 amino acids. Germline trimming cut 5 bases from V and 5 bases from J; bases unmatched to any gene: 8. The clonotype was recovered from a man aged 18 to 30 who had recovered from COVID-19. The J gene is TRBJ2-1, the V gene TRBV27; 8 bases line up with TRBD1. The sample consisted of PBMCs or T cells enriched from blood (not recorded which). This chain's CDR3 is CASSMGQGANNEQFF. The CDR3 DNA reads as TGTGCCAGCAGTATGGGTCAGGGGGCCAACAATGAGCAGTTCTTC.